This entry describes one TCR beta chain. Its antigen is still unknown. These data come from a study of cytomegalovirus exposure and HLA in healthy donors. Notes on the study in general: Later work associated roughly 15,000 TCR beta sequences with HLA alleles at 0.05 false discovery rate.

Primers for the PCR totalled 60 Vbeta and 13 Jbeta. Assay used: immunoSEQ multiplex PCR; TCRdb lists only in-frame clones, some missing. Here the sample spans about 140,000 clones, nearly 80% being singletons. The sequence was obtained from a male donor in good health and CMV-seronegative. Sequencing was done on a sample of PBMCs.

CDR3 nucleotides: TGTGCCTCCATCTTCCGAGCCCCGAACACCGGGGAGCTGTTTTTT. It encodes CASIFRAPNTGELFF. J is TRBJ2-2 and V is TRBV30; D not certain. The ends were cut back, 7 bases at V and 0 bases at J, with 15 bases in the middle. The CDR3 contains 15 residues. CDR1 GTSNPN and CDR2 SVGIG come from the germline V gene (reference sequence).